The clone carrying this T cell receptor beta chain was seen a few times. What it binds is not known. This specimen comes from a study of CD8 T cells in ankylosing spondylitis. The study, taken as a whole, reports: Earlier reports found some motif variants in synovial fluid and blood in reactive arthritis. In ankylosing spondylitis blood, a motif of about 8 highly homologous TCR beta variants appeared characteristic.

MiXCR, applied by TCRdb to the 5' RACE reads, yields one record per CDR3 protein. The sample comprises fewer than 500,000 distinct CDR3 sequences, about a fifth of which are singletons, and 16% rests with the top ten. Sequencing used blood, either unsorted or a sorted T cell fraction (not recorded which). The receptor's source is a male donor with ankylosing spondylitis.

The CDR3 is CSALQSDRVLQFEQFF. CDR3 bases: TGCAGCGCCCTACAAAGCGACAGGGTTCTTCAATTTGAGCAGTTCTTC. The rearrangement uses TRBV29-1 and TRBJ2-1, with 7 bases aligning to TRBD1. V lost 7 bases and J lost 9; bases outside the gene matches: 21. Germline V gene sequence: CDR1 SQVTM, CDR2 ANQGSEA. The CDR3 is 16 amino acids.